These 23 T cell receptor beta chains share one sample of origin, sequenced in a study of cytomegalovirus exposure and HLA in healthy donors. In the PCR, 60 Vbeta and 13 Jbeta primers were used. Clones were sequenced by immunoSEQ multiplex PCR, and TCRdb holds only the in-frame ones, with some missing. The table records fewer than 70,000 clones, approximately 70% of them present only once. The material sequenced was PBMCs. The receptors come from a male donor in good health and CMV-seropositive.

The genes are TRBV6-5 and TRBJ2-3; D may be TRBD1 (6 bases). V dropped 7 bases and J dropped 7 bases, with 12 bases sitting between them. The germline gives CDR1 MNHEY, CDR2 SVGAGI. The CDR3 length is 12 residues. In DNA, the CDR3 is TGTGCCAGCACCTATGGGGGCCATACGCAGTATTTT. This gives the protein CASTYGGHTQYF.

The rearrangement links TRBV6-1 to TRBJ1-2; D unclear. The CDR3 runs 8 residues. Germline CDR1 MNHNS, CDR2 SASEGT. CDR3 sequence reads: CVASGYTF. For the CDR3, the DNA is TGTGTGGCCTCTGGCTACACCTTC.

V usage is TRBV5-4 and J usage is TRBJ2-1, with unresolved D. V lost 3 bases, J lost 6 bases, and 13 bases lay in between. The CDR3 totals 14 residues. CDR1 is SGHNT and CDR2 is YYREEE in the germline V gene (reference sequence). The chain's CDR3 is CASSSPWRSNEQFF. The CDR3 DNA sequence: TGTGCCAGCAGCTCCCCCTGGCGGTCCAATGAGCAGTTCTTC. Drawing the rest from reference TRBV5-4 and TRBJ2-1, the complete variable domain is ETGVTQSPTHLIKTRGQQVTLRCSSQSGHNTVSWYQQALGQGPQFIFQYYREEENGRGNFPPRFSGLQFPNYSSELNVNALELDDSALYLCASSSPWRSNEQFFGPGTRLTVL.

The rearrangement links TRBV27 to TRBJ1-2; the D gene is possibly TRBD1 (5 bases). V lost 2 bases and J 3 bases, leaving 7 bases between the germline ends. The germline V gene has CDR1 MNHEY and CDR2 SMNVEV (reference sequence). This CDR3 has 13 residues. The CDR3 protein is CASSLGQYYGYTF. The CDR3 DNA follows: TGTGCCAGCAGTTTAGGACAATACTATGGCTACACCTTC.

This clone has just a few counts. This sequence joins TRBV13 and TRBJ2-3, with TRBD2 matching over 11 bases. In germline, CDR1 is PRHDT, CDR2 FYEKMQ (reference sequence). Losses at the gene ends were 5 bases for V and 2 bases for J; bases not matched to a gene: 6. The CDR3 contains 16 residues. CDR3 in DNA: TGTGCCAGCAGCAAACTAGCGGGGGTACACACAGATACGCAGTATTTT. Its protein product is CASSKLAGVHTDTQYF.

The chain combines TRBV4-1 with TRBJ2-1; no firm D call. Germline V gene data show CDR1 as MGHRA and CDR2 as YSYEKL. The CDR3 is made up of 16 amino acids. V dropped 1 base and J dropped 0 bases, with 10 bases sitting between them. The DNA for the CDR3 is TGCGCCAGCAGCCAAGCGATCGGAGACTCCTACAATGAGCAGTTCTTC. Translating it yields CASSQAIGDSYNEQFF.

CDR3 nucleotides: TGTGCCAGCAGCTTCGGGGGAAACTCCTACGAGCAGTACTTC. Translating it yields CASSFGGNSYEQYF. V is TRBV7-3 and J is TRBJ2-7, with D perhaps matching TRBD2 (6 bases). The V gene lost 3 bases and the J gene lost 0 bases, with 9 bases spanning the gap. Per germline, CDR1 SGHTA and CDR2 FQGTGA. The CDR3 sequence is 14 residues long.

The rearrangement links TRBV5-1 to TRBJ1-1, with a weak D call TRBD1 (6 bases). The V and J ends lost 5 bases and 3 bases respectively, with 11 bases between them. Germline loops: CDR1 SGHRS, CDR2 YFSETQ. The CDR3 is 13 residues long. The CDR3 DNA follows: TGCGCCAGCAGTATCGGGGGGCACACTGAAGCTTTCTTT. Translating gives CASSIGGHTEAFF.

This CDR3 reads CASSLFRTSGNEQFF. CDR3 nucleotides: TGTGCCAGCAGCTTATTTAGGACTAGCGGGAATGAGCAGTTCTTC. The rearrangement links TRBV7-2 to TRBJ2-1, with TRBD2 matching over 11 bases. The CDR3 extends over 15 amino acids. CDR1 SGHTA and CDR2 FQGNSA come from the germline V gene. After removal of 2 bases from V and 7 bases from J, the junction contained 4 bases not matched to a gene.

The chain employs TRBV7-9 and TRBJ2-6; no clear D gene. The germline CDR1 and CDR2 sequences are SEHNR and FQNEAQ (reference sequence). V was clipped by 4 bases and J by 0 bases, with 7 bases between them. CDR3 length: 15 amino acids. The CDR3 region is CASSSFPSGANVLTF. CDR3 nucleotides: TGTGCCAGCAGCTCCTTCCCCTCTGGGGCCAACGTCCTGACTTTC.

The genes are TRBV5-6 and TRBJ2-7, with D hard to call. V lost 0 bases and J 4 bases, leaving 8 bases between the germline ends. The CDR3 has 13 residues. The germline gives CDR1 SGHDT, CDR2 YYEEEE. The CDR3 is CASSLDRNYEQYF. CDR3 coding DNA: TGTGCCAGCAGCTTGGACAGAAATTACGAGCAGTACTTC. Full variable domain (missing parts from reference TRBV5-6 and TRBJ2-7): DAGVTQSPTHLIKTRGQQVTLRCSPKSGHDTVSWYQQALGQGPQFIFQYYEEEERQRGNFPDRFSGHQFPNYSSELNVNALLLGDSALYLCASSLDRNYEQYFGPGTRLTVT.

This chain uses TRBV4-1 with TRBJ2-1; 7 nucleotides line up with TRBD2. This CDR3 is 17 amino acids long. CDR1 and CDR2 (germline): MGHRA, YSYEKL. Trimming took 0 bases from V and 0 from J; bases not matched to a gene: 5. CDR3 DNA sequence: TGCGCCAGCAGCCAAGAAAGAGCGGGGAGCTCCTACAATGAGCAGTTCTTC. Protein: CASSQERAGSSYNEQFF.

This clone was counted a few times. This sequence joins TRBV6-4 and TRBJ2-3; 9 bases align to TRBD2. J gave up 5 bases and V 0 bases, and 6 bases lay outside the gene matches. Germline loops: CDR1 MRHNA, CDR2 SNTAGT. This CDR3 spans 16 amino acids. The CDR3 DNA follows: TGTGCCAGCAGTGACTCCGGGAGCGGGAGGATAGATACGCAGTATTTT. Translating it yields CASSDSGSGRIDTQYF.

CDR3 sequence reads: CASSRQGARYEQYF. The CDR3 DNA reads as TGTGCCAGCAGCCGACAGGGGGCTCGTTACGAGCAGTACTTC. The V and J genes are TRBV6-5 and TRBJ2-7; 10 nucleotides agree with TRBD1. Germline V gene lookup returns CDR1 MNHEY and CDR2 SVGAGI. The CDR3 loop spans 14 amino acids. V gave up 6 bases and J gave up 4 bases; unmatched junction bases: 6.

The V and J genes are TRBV6-1 and TRBJ2-5; TRBD2 might be the D (6 bases). Germline-derived CDR1 and CDR2 are MNHNS and SASEGT. The CDR3 sequence is 14 residues long. Trimming took off 7 bases at V and 4 bases at J, with 16 bases between the two ends. CDR3 protein: CASNLNGGGETQYF. The CDR3 region has the DNA TGTGCCAGCAACCTAAACGGGGGTGGAGAGACCCAGTACTTC.

The chain links TRBV10-1 to TRBJ2-1; weak D call: TRBD2 (5 bases). CDR1 and CDR2 from the germline V gene are WNHNN and SYGVQD (reference sequence). V lost 7 bases to trimming and J lost 9 bases, with 22 bases between them. This CDR3 has 15 amino acids. CDR3 DNA sequence: TGCGCCAGCATGGCTGACCGGGAACCACGTAGTGAGCAGTTCTTC. Encoded protein: CASMADREPRSEQFF.

J is TRBJ1-2 and V is TRBV6-6; weak D call: TRBD1 (5 bases). Germline V gene sequence: CDR1 MNHNY, CDR2 SVGAGI (reference sequence). V lost 8 bases, J lost 5 bases, and 15 bases lay in between. This CDR3 contains 13 residues. In nucleotides, the CDR3 is TGTGCCAGCTCCCCCGGGGGAGCTTATGGCTACACCTTC. It yields the protein CASSPGGAYGYTF.

The chain joins TRBV10-2 to TRBJ2-1, with 12 bases lining up with TRBD2. From germline, CDR1 is WSHSY and CDR2 SAAADI. CDR3 size: 16 residues. V was clipped by 9 bases and J by 4 bases; unmatched bases: 10. The DNA for the CDR3 is TGCGCCAGGTCTAGCGGGGGGGCCGGTGAATACAATGAGCAGTTCTTC. As protein: CARSSGGAGEYNEQFF.

To note about this clone: This CDR3 is also generated by other DNA sequences in the sample. The chain carries TRBV19 and TRBJ1-5, with D uncertain. CDR3 length: 13 amino acids. V dropped 5 bases and J dropped 0 bases, with 5 bases sitting between them. Germline V gene lookup returns CDR1 LNHDA and CDR2 SQIVND (reference sequence). CDR3 sequence reads: CASSPYSNQPQHF. CDR3 nucleotides: TGTGCCAGTAGTCCGTATAGCAATCAGCCCCAGCATTTT.

V and J are TRBV6-1 and TRBJ2-1; the match to TRBD2 covers 10 bases. V lost 7 bases and J lost 2; bases outside the gene matches: 2. The CDR3 sequence is 14 residues long. Looked up from germline, CDR1 is MNHNS and CDR2 is SASEGT. The CDR3 coding sequence is TGTGCCAGCATGGGGACTAGCGCCTACAATGAGCAGTTCTTC. It codes for CASMGTSAYNEQFF.

This clone came up a few times. The genes are TRBV10-1 and TRBJ1-3; D unclear. Looked up from germline, CDR1 is WNHNN and CDR2 is SYGVQD (reference sequence). This CDR3 has 13 amino acids. Trimming took off 3 bases at V and 2 bases at J, with 5 bases between the two ends. CDR3 region: CASSDSAGNTIYF. As DNA, the CDR3 is TGCGCCAGCAGTGACTCAGCTGGAAACACCATATATTTT.

V usage is TRBV4-2 and J usage is TRBJ2-5, with TRBD2 matching 8 bases. CDR3 length: 16 amino acids. Germline V CDR1 and CDR2: LGHNA, YNFKEQ. V shed 1 base and J 5 bases; nucleotides not matched to a gene: 9. The CDR3, as DNA: TGTGCCAGCAGCCAAGTCAGTAGCGGGACGGGGGAGACCCAGTACTTC. It yields the protein CASSQVSSGTGETQYF.

In its sample, this clone was seen once. The chain carries TRBV30 and TRBJ2-7; no clear D gene. This CDR3 spans 11 amino acids. V lost 0 bases and J 13 bases, leaving 13 bases between the germline ends. In germline, CDR1 is GTSNPN, CDR2 SVGIG (reference sequence). The CDR3 sequence: CAWSVLAAFYF. DNA of the CDR3: TGTGCCTGGAGTGTTTTGGCCGCTTTTTACTTC. The whole variable domain, filled in from reference TRBV30 and TRBJ2-7, reads SQTIHQWPATLVQPVGSPLSLECTVEGTSNPNLYWYRQAAGRGLQLLFYSVGIGQISSEVPQNLSASRPQDRQFILSSKKLLLSDSGFYLCAWSVLAAFYFGPGTRLTVT.